The 27 T cell receptor beta chains reported below all come from one sample, sequenced in a study of T-cell reconstitution after alpha-beta-depleted transplantation in children. Using unique molecular identifiers, the investigators prepared the TCRbeta library. Via MiXCR, TCRdb re-called the PCR reads, giving one row per CDR3 protein. The data contain 150,000 to 200,000 distinct CDR3 sequences, 6.3% of them singletons. Sequenced material: PBMCs, taken before TCRalphabeta/CD19-depleted stem cell transplant. These receptors were collected from a girl younger than two with combined immunodeficiency, due to receive a stem cell transplant.

This clonotype has a count of ten or more. V usage is TRBV21-1 and J usage is TRBJ2-7; the table gives TRBD2 as D, unverified against the DNA. TRBV21-1 is noted as a pseudogene. This CDR3 region has 17 residues. The CDR3 reads CASGRLAGGPSSYEQYF. In DNA form, the CDR3 reads TGTGCCAGCGGACGACTAGCGGGAGGGCCCAGCTCCTACGAGCAGTACTTC.

This chain joins TRBV12-3 or TRBV12-4 and TRBJ2-1, with a tentative D call TRBD2 (5 bases). V lost 4 bases and J lost 8, with 21 bases in between. The CDR3 loop spans 16 amino acids. As DNA, the CDR3 is TGTGCCAGCAGTTCCATTCCTAGCTCCCCACGCCATGAGCAGTTCTTC. This translates into CASSSIPSSPRHEQFF.

In its sample, this clonotype was seen many times. V gene TRBV4-1 combines with J gene TRBJ2-3; 11 bases are a match to TRBD2. Germline lookup yields CDR1 MGHRA and CDR2 YSYEKL. The CDR3 totals 18 residues. Losses at the gene ends were 1 base for V and 2 bases for J; bases not matched to a gene: 8. CDR3 amino acids: CASSQVSGGESPTDTQYF. The CDR3 nucleotides are TGCGCCAGCAGCCAAGTTAGCGGGGGGGAGTCTCCCACAGATACGCAGTATTTT.

A few counts support this clonotype. The chain carries TRBV24-1 and TRBJ1-5, with D possibly being TRBD1 (6 bases). Trimming removed 9 bases at V and 3 bases at J, with 14 bases between. Germline loops: CDR1 KGHDR, CDR2 SFDVKD. This CDR3 contains 14 residues. The CDR3 region is CATGGARVNQPQHF. The CDR3 DNA reads TGTGCCACCGGGGGGGCGAGGGTCAATCAGCCCCAGCATTTT.

At least ten counts were recorded for this clonotype. One end of the junction is discordant with germline, which a read error may explain. The chain employs TRBV28 and TRBJ2-7; D gene uncertain. The V gene's germline CDR1 is MDHEN and CDR2 SYDVKM. The CDR3 is made up of 11 amino acids. The CDR3 bases are TGTGCCAGCAGCTTGGGAACGGTCCAATTCTTC. It specifies CASSLGTVQFF.

This clonotype was seen repeatedly, ten times or more. This rearrangement joins TRBV6-5 to TRBJ2-1, with no clear D. The V gene lost 6 bases and the J gene lost 7 bases, with 22 bases spanning the gap. The germline gives CDR1 MNHEY, CDR2 SVGAGI. The CDR3 consists of 16 residues. In DNA, the CDR3 is TGTGCCAGCAGCAATCTCCAGCATTTCCCAAGGAATGAGCAGTTCTTC. Residues: CASSNLQHFPRNEQFF.

This clonotype appeared many times. V usage is TRBV6-5 and J usage is TRBJ2-2; TRBD1 is a possible D gene (6 bases). The CDR3 length is 17 residues. Trimming pared 0 bases from V and 6 bases from J, leaving 17 bases between. Germline loops: CDR1 MNHEY, CDR2 SVGAGI. The CDR3 DNA follows: TGTGCCAGCAGTTACTCGATTGGGGGCCATATATCCGGGGAGCTGTTTTTT. Translated, it gives CASSYSIGGHISGELFF.

A few counts support this clonotype. The gene calls are TRBV29-1 and TRBJ1-2, with D unresolved. V shed 4 bases and J shed 5 bases, with 23 bases lying between them. The CDR3 is 16 amino acids. Germline CDR1 reads SQVTM; CDR2 reads ANQGSEA. CDR3 sequence reads: CSVVTSPAVPEYGYTF. CDR3 coding DNA: TGCAGCGTTGTAACCTCCCCGGCAGTTCCGGAGTATGGCTACACCTTC.

This clonotype was found many times. The chain combines TRBV7-6 with TRBJ2-1; tentatively, D is TRBD1 (6 bases). CDR1 and CDR2 (germline): SGHVS, FNYEAQ. With 1 base removed from V and 9 bases from J, the gap between germline ends came to 7 bases. The CDR3 runs to 12 residues. CDR3 bases: TGTGCCAGCAGCTTAGTAGGGGGTGAGCAGTTCTTC. Its translation is CASSLVGGEQFF.

This clonotype was detected ten times or more. The chain combines TRBV10-3 with TRBJ2-1; 9 bases fit TRBD1. Germline values: CDR1 ENHRY, CDR2 SYGVKD. The CDR3 consists of 15 residues. With V trimmed by 5 bases and J by 0 bases, 2 bases remained unmatched. The CDR3 nucleotides read TGTGCCATCAGTTCGGACAGGGGCTCCTACAATGAGCAGTTCTTC. Translation gives CAISSDRGSYNEQFF.

This clonotype was picked up many times. The V gene is TRBV7-9, the J gene TRBJ1-1; possible D gene TRBD1, 5 bases. V was trimmed by 5 bases and J by 8 bases, leaving 15 bases between them. This CDR3 region has 13 residues. CDR1 and CDR2 from the germline V gene are SEHNR and FQNEAQ (reference sequence). CDR3 in amino acids: CASSQQALEEAFF. The CDR3 region has the DNA TGTGCCAGCAGCCAACAGGCTCTCGAGGAAGCTTTCTTT.

This clonotype has a count of ten or more. The chain carries TRBV13 and TRBJ2-7; no definite D call. This CDR3 spans 13 amino acids. V shed 0 bases and J shed 6 bases, with 9 bases lying between them. Germline CDR1 PRHDT, CDR2 FYEKMQ (reference sequence). The CDR3 sequence: CASSLGRALEQYF. CDR3 bases: TGTGCCAGCAGCTTAGGCCGGGCGCTCGAGCAGTACTTC. Full variable domain (remainder filled in from reference TRBV13 and TRBJ2-7): AAGVIQSPRHLIKEKRETATLKCYPIPRHDTVYWYQQGPGQDPQFLISFYEKMQSDKGSIPDRFSAQQFSDYHSELNMSSLELGDSALYFCASSLGRALEQYFGPGTRLTVT.

This clonotype was seen many times. A junction end diverges from the germline sequence, so it may reflect a read error. V gene TRBV7-7 combines with J gene TRBJ2-1; TRBD2 is a possible D gene (6 bases). The CDR3 sequence is 13 residues long. Per the germline V gene, CDR1 is SSHAT and CDR2 is FNYEAQ (reference sequence). In DNA form, the CDR3 reads TGTGCTAGCAGCATTAGCGGCTACAATGAGCAGTTCTTC. It is translated as CASSISGYNEQFF.

This clonotype was seen repeatedly, ten times or more. The rearrangement links TRBV27 to TRBJ2-2; D is undetermined. CDR1 MNHEY and CDR2 SMNVEV come from the germline V gene (reference sequence). Trimming shortened V by 6 bases and J by 2 bases, and 13 bases separated the two germline ends. This CDR3 contains 15 residues. The CDR3 DNA follows: TGTGCCAGCAGGGTCCTAACAGAAAACACCGGGGAGCTGTTTTTT. It yields the protein CASRVLTENTGELFF.

To note about this clonotype: It may be a read error: a sequence one base away is much more abundant. The chain uses TRBV3-1 and TRBJ1-1; the D gene is possibly TRBD1 (6 bases). CDR1 is LGHDT and CDR2 is YNNKEL in the germline V gene (reference sequence). This CDR3 is built from 17 residues. The DNA of the CDR3 is TGTGCCTGCAGCCAAGAAGTGCTACAGGGTTTGAGGACTGAAGCTTTCTTT. It encodes CACSQEVLQGLRTEAFF.

There are many counts of this clonotype. The rearrangement links TRBV20-1 to TRBJ2-1; 8 nucleotides align to TRBD1. Germline V gene lookup returns CDR1 DFQATT and CDR2 SNEGSKA (reference sequence). Losses at the gene ends were 4 bases for V and 5 bases for J; bases not matched to a gene: 10. The CDR3 is 15 amino acids. CDR3 residues: CSATLQGALDNEQFF. DNA of the CDR3: TGCAGTGCTACCCTGCAGGGGGCATTGGACAATGAGCAGTTCTTC.

This clonotype has at least ten counts. The genes are TRBV6-5 and TRBJ2-1; D unresolved. Germline CDR1 is MNHEY and CDR2 is SVGAGI. The germline V and J ends were trimmed by 0 bases and 10 bases, with 16 bases remaining between them. The CDR3 covers 15 residues. The CDR3 region has the DNA TGTGCCAGCAGTTACTCGAGGCAGCTCCTCAACGAGCAGTTCTTC. Residues: CASSYSRQLLNEQFF.

This clonotype was seen at least ten times. The chain joins TRBV18 to TRBJ2-1; 7 bases are a match to TRBD2. Germline values: CDR1 KGHSH, CDR2 LQKENI. This CDR3 contains 12 residues. Losses at the gene ends were 3 bases for V and 10 bases for J; bases not matched to a gene: 3. CDR3 nucleotide sequence: TGTGCCAGCTCACCCTCAGCGGGGGAGCAGTTCTTC. Translation gives CASSPSAGEQFF.

This clonotype came up many times. The chain combines TRBV20-1 with TRBJ2-7; weak D call: TRBD2 (6 bases). CDR3 length: 15 residues. Trimming cost V 2 bases and J 4 bases, with 18 bases left between them. In germline, CDR1 is DFQATT, CDR2 SNEGSKA (reference sequence). CDR3 nucleotide sequence: TGCAGTGCTAGACCGGGACTCGGTGCTTCATACGAGCAGTACTTC. This translates into CSARPGLGASYEQYF.

This clonotype was recorded many times. The chain recombines TRBV12-5 with TRBJ2-1; 8 bases are a match to TRBD2. Germline trimming cut 2 bases from V and 8 bases from J; bases unmatched to any gene: 8. This CDR3 comprises 15 residues. Per germline, CDR1 LGHNT and CDR2 FRNRAP. CDR3 coding DNA: TGTGCTAGTGGTTTGACGGGGGGGCCCTTCGATGAGCAGTTCTTC. It encodes CASGLTGGPFDEQFF.

The sample holds many counts of this clonotype. This chain uses TRBV7-2 with TRBJ1-5, with a weak D call TRBD1 (5 bases). The CDR3 is 16 amino acids. Trimming removed 4 bases from V and 4 bases from J, with 17 bases in between. Germline V gene sequence: CDR1 SGHTA, CDR2 FQGNSA. The CDR3 nucleotides read TGTGCCAGCAGCTCGTCAACCCCAGGGATTAATCAGCCCCAGCATTTT. This translates into CASSSSTPGINQPQHF.

This clonotype was recorded many times. The genes are TRBV20-1 and TRBJ2-7; the match to TRBD2 covers 11 bases. The CDR3 spans 21 residues. Looked up from germline, CDR1 is DFQATT and CDR2 is SNEGSKA (reference sequence). Trimming cost V 2 bases and J 6 bases; bases outside gene matches: 27. This chain's CDR3 is CSARFASGELAGVPWLGEQYF. The CDR3 DNA is TGCAGTGCTAGATTCGCTTCAGGGGAACTAGCGGGAGTTCCCTGGTTAGGCGAGCAGTACTTC.

This clonotype occurred many times. The V call is TRBV5-1, the J call TRBJ2-1, with 13 bases that match TRBD2. Losses at the gene ends were 4 bases for V and 7 bases for J; bases not matched to a gene: 5. The V gene's germline CDR1 is SGHRS and CDR2 YFSETQ. The length of the CDR3 is 15 residues. The CDR3 loop reads CASSRGLAGENEQFF. The CDR3 bases are TGCGCCAGCAGCCGCGGACTAGCGGGAGAGAATGAGCAGTTCTTC. Filled out from reference TRBV5-1 and TRBJ2-1, the complete variable domain reads KAGVTQTPRYLIKTRGQQVTLSCSPISGHRSVSWYQQTPGQGLQFLFEYFSETQRNKGNFPGRFSGRQFSNSRSEMNVSTLELGDSALYLCASSRGLAGENEQFFGPGTRLTVL.

This clonotype turned up a few times. J is TRBJ1-1 and V is TRBV5-5; the D gene is possibly TRBD1 (5 bases). V was shortened by 4 bases and J by 7 bases, with 11 bases between the two germline ends. CDR3 size: 12 residues. Germline V gene sequence: CDR1 SGHKS, CDR2 YYEKEE (reference sequence). The CDR3, as DNA: TGTGCCAGCAGCCCGCTGGGGGGTGAAGCTTTCTTT. Amino acid sequence: CASSPLGGEAFF.

In this sample, this clonotype turned up many times. V gene TRBV29-1 combines with J gene TRBJ2-1; D ambiguous. CDR1 is SQVTM, CDR2 ANQGSEA, per germline. The CDR3 totals 16 residues. With 6 bases removed from V and 0 bases from J, the gap between germline ends came to 18 bases. The CDR3 reads CSVDLSSRSSYNEQFF. The CDR3 DNA sequence: TGCAGCGTGGATCTCTCTTCGCGTAGCTCCTACAATGAGCAGTTCTTC.

Many counts were recorded for this clonotype. J is TRBJ2-5 and V is TRBV13, with a weak D call TRBD2 (6 bases). CDR3 size: 18 residues. Germline CDR1 reads PRHDT; CDR2 reads FYEKMQ (reference sequence). The germline V and J ends were trimmed by 3 bases and 5 bases, with 25 bases remaining between them. CDR3 DNA sequence: TGTGCCAGCAGCTTGGGGGGTAGCGGACCCCCCAAGGGTGAGACCCAGTACTTC. Translating it yields CASSLGGSGPPKGETQYF.

This clonotype occurred a few times. The chain carries TRBV6-5 and TRBJ2-1; 10 nucleotides line up with TRBD1. With V trimmed by 8 bases and J by 6 bases, 13 bases remained unmatched. Germline V gives CDR1 MNHEY, CDR2 SVGAGI. The CDR3 is made up of 16 amino acids. The CDR3 region has the DNA TGTGCCAGCTCCTTTAGGCAGGACAGGGGGATCAATGAGCAGTTCTTC. This translates into CASSFRQDRGINEQFF.